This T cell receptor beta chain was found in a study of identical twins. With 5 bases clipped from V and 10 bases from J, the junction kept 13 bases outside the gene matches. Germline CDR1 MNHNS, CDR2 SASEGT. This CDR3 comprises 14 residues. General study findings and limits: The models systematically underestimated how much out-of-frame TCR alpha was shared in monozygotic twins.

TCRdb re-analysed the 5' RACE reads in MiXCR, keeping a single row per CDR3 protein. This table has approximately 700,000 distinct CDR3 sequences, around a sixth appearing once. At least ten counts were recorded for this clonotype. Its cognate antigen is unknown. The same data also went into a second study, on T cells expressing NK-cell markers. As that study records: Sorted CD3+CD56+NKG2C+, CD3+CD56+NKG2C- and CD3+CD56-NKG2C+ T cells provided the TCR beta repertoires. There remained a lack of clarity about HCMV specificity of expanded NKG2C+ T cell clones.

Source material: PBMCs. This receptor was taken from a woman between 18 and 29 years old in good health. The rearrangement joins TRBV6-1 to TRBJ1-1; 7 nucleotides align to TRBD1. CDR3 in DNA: TGTGCCAGCAGTAGAACAGGGGCCGCAAGTGGAGCTTTCTTT. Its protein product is CASSRTGAASGAFF.